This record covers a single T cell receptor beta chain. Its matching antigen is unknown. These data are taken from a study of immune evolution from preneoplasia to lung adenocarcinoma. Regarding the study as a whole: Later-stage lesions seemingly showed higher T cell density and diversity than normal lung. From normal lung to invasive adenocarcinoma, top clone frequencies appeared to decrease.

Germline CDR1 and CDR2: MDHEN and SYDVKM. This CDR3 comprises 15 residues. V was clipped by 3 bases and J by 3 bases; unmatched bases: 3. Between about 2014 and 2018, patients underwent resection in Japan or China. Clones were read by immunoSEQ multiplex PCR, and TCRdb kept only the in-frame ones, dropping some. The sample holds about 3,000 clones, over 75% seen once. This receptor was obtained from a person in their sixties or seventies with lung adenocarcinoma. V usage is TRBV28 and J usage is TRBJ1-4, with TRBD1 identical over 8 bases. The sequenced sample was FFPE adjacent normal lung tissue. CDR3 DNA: TGTGCCAGCAGTTTTTCGGACAGGGCTAATGAAAAACTGTTTTTT. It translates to CASSFSDRANEKLFF. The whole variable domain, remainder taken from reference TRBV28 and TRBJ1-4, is DVKVTQSSRYLVKRTGEKVFLECVQDMDHENMFWYRQDPGLGLRLIYFSYDVKMKEKGDIPEGYSVSREKKERFSLILESASTNQTSMYLCASSFSDRANEKLFFGSGTQLSVL.